The TCR beta chain described here comes from a study of cytomegalovirus exposure and HLA in healthy donors. CDR1 is SGHNT, CDR2 YYREEE, per germline (reference sequence). This CDR3 contains 15 residues. Trimming at V came to 0 bases and at J to 2 bases, leaving 0 bases not matched to a gene. Using immunoSEQ multiplex PCR, the repertoire was profiled, and TCRdb retains in-frame clones only, with some absent. In the table there are more than 95,000 clones, roughly 90% of which are singletons. A remark on this clone: Its specificity is unknown.

Findings and caveats of the study: Subsequent analysis showed first-cohort TCR clusters tending to co-occur in about 110 validation repertoires. Associated with cytomegalovirus, according to the listing, were 150 to 200 TCR beta chains.

The origin of this receptor is a young woman in good health and CMV-seronegative. The chain recombines TRBV5-4 with TRBJ2-1; the match to TRBD2 covers 9 bases. Sample: PBMCs. DNA of the CDR3: TGTGCCAGCAGCTTGGGGACTAGCGCCTACAATGAGCAGTTCTTC. Translating gives CASSLGTSAYNEQFF.